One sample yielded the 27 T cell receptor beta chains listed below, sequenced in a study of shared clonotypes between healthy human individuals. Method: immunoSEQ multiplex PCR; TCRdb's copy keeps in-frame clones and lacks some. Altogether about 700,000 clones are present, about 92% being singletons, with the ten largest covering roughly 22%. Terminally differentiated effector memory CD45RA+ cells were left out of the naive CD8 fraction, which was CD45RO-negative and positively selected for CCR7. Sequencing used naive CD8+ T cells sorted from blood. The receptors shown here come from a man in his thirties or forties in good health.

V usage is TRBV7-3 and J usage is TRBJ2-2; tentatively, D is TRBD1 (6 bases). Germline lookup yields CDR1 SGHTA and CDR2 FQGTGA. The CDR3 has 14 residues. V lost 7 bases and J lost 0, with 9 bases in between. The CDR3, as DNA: TGTGCCAGCACGGACAGCGCGAACACCGGGGAGCTGTTTTTT. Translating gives CASTDSANTGELFF.

The CDR3 here is CASSYSKFQGETQYF. CDR3 bases: TGTGCCAGCAGTTACTCGAAGTTTCAGGGGGAGACCCAGTACTTC. The rearrangement links TRBV6-6 to TRBJ2-5, with D maybe TRBD1 (6 bases). CDR1 MNHNY and CDR2 SVGAGI come from the germline V gene (reference sequence). V was cut by 0 bases and J by 5 bases, with 13 bases left in between. The length of the CDR3 is 15 residues.

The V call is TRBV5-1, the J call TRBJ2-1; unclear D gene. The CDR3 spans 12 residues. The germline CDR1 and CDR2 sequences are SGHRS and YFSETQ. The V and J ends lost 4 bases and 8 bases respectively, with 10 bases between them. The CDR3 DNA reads TGCGCCAGCAGCATAAGCCAATATGAGCAGTTCTTC. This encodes CASSISQYEQFF.

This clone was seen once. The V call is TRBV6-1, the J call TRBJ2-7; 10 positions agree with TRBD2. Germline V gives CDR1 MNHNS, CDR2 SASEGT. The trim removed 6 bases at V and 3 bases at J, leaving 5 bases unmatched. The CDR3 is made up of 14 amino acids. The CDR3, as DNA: TGTGCCAGCAGCCAGCGGGAGGGCCTCTACGAGCAGTACTTC. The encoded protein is CASSQREGLYEQYF.

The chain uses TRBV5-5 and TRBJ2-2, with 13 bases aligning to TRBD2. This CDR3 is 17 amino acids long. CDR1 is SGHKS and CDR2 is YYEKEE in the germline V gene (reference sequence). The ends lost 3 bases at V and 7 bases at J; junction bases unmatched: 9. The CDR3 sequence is CASSSRWGLAGRGELFF. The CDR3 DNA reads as TGTGCCAGCAGCTCGCGGTGGGGACTAGCGGGACGCGGGGAGCTGTTTTTT.

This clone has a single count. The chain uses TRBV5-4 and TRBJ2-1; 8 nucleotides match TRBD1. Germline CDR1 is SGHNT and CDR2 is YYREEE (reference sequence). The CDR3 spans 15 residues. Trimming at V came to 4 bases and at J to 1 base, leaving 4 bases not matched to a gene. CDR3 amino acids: CASSTTGGSYNEQFF. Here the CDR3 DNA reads TGTGCCAGCAGCACTACAGGGGGTTCCTACAATGAGCAGTTCTTC. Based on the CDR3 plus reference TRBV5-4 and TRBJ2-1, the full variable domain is ETGVTQSPTHLIKTRGQQVTLRCSSQSGHNTVSWYQQALGQGPQFIFQYYREEENGRGNFPPRFSGLQFPNYSSELNVNALELDDSALYLCASSTTGGSYNEQFFGPGTRLTVL.

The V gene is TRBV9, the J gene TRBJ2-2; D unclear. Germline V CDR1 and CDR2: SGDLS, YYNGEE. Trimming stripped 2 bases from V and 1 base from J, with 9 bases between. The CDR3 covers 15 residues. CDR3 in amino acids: CASSVSGWNTGELFF. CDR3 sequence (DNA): TGTGCCAGCAGCGTTTCCGGGTGGAACACCGGGGAGCTGTTTTTT. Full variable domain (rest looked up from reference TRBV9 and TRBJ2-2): DSGVTQTPKHLITATGQRVTLRCSPRSGDLSVYWYQQSLDQGLQFLIQYYNGEERAKGNILERFSAQQFPDLHSELNLSSLELGDSALYFCASSVSGWNTGELFFGEGSRLTVL.

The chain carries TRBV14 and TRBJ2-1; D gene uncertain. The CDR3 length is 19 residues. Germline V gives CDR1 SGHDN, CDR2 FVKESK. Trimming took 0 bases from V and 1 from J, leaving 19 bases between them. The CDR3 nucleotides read TGTGCCAGCAGCCAAGAGACGCGTGCCCCCAACTATTCCTACAATGAGCAGTTCTTC. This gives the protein CASSQETRAPNYSYNEQFF.

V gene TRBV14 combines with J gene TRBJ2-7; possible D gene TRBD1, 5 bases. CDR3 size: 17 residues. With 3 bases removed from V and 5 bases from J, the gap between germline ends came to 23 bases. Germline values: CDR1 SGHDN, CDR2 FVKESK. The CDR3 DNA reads TGTGCCAGCAGCCATTTTCAAGTAGGGGAATGGGGCCACGAGCAGTACTTC. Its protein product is CASSHFQVGEWGHEQYF. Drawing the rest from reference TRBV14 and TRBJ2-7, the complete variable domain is EAGVTQFPSHSVIEKGQTVTLRCDPISGHDNLYWYRRVMGKEIKFLLHFVKESKQDESGMPNNRFLAERTGGTYSTLKVQPAELEDSGVYFCASSHFQVGEWGHEQYFGPGTRLTVT.

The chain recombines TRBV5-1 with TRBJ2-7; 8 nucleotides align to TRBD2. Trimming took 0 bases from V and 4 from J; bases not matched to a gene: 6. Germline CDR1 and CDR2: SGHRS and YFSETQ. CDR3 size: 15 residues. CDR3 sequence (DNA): TGCGCCAGCAGCTTGGTAGGGCGGGAGGATTACGAGCAGTACTTC. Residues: CASSLVGREDYEQYF.

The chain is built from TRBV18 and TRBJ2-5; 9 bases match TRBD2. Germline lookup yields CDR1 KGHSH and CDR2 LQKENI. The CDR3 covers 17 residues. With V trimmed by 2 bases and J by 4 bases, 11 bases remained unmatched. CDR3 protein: CASSPEPGLAFGETQYF. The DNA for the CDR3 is TGTGCCAGCTCACCAGAACCCGGACTAGCGTTTGGAGAGACCCAGTACTTC.

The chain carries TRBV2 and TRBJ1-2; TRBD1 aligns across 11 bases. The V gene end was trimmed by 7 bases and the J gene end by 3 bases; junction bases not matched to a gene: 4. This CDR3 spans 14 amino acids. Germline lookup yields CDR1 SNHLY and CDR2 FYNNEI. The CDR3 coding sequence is TGTGCCAGCACGTGGGGACAGGGGGACTATGGCTACACCTTC. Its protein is CASTWGQGDYGYTF.

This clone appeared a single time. CDR3 amino acids: CASGAEQGVINEQFF. The CDR3 bases are TGTGCCAGCGGAGCGGAACAGGGAGTAATCAATGAGCAGTTCTTC. The chain links TRBV5-5 to TRBJ2-1; D might be TRBD1 (6 bases). The length of the CDR3 is 15 residues. V was pared by 7 bases and J by 6 bases, with 20 bases between. Germline-derived CDR1 and CDR2 are SGHKS and YYEKEE (reference sequence).

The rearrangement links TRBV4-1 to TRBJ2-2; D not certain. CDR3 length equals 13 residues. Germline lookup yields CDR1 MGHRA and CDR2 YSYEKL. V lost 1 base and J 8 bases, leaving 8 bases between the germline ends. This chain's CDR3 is CASSQGVVGELFF. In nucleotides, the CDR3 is TGCGCCAGCAGCCAAGGGGTGGTGGGGGAGCTGTTTTTT.

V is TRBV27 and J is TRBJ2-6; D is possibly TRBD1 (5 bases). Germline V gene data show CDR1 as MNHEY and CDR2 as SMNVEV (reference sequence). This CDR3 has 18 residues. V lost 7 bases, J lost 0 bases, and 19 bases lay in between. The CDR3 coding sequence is TGTGCCAGCACCACTATCGACAGCATATACTCTGGGGCCAACGTCCTGACTTTC. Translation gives CASTTIDSIYSGANVLTF.

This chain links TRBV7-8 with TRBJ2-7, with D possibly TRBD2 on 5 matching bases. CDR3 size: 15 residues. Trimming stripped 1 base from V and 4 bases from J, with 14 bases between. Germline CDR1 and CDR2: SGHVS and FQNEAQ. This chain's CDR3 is CASSLGVLGKYEQYF. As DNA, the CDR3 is TGTGCCAGCAGCTTAGGTGTACTAGGGAAATACGAGCAGTACTTC.

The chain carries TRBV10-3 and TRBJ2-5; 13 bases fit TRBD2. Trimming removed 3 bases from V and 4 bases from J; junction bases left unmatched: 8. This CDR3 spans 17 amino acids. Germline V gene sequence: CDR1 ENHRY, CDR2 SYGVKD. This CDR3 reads CAISEHFRTSGRETQYF. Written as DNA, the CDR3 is TGTGCCATCAGTGAACATTTTCGGACTAGCGGGAGAGAGACCCAGTACTTC.

The CDR3 nucleotides read TGTGCCAGCAGTTACTCGGCTAGCGGCGATGAGCAGTTCTTC. Encoded protein: CASSYSASGDEQFF. The chain is built from TRBV6-5 and TRBJ2-1; 7 bases are a match to TRBD2. V shed 0 bases, J shed 8 bases, and the junction held 4 bases outside the gene matches. The CDR3 length is 14 residues. Per the germline V gene, CDR1 is MNHEY and CDR2 is SVGAGI.

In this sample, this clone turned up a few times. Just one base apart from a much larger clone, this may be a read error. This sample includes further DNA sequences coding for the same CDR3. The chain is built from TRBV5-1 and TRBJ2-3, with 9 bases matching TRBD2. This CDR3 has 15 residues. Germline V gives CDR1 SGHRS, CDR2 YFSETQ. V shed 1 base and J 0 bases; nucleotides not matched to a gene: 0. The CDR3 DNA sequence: TGCGCCAGCAGCTTGACTAGCGGGAGCACAGATACGCAGTATTTT. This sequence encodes CASSLTSGSTDTQYF.

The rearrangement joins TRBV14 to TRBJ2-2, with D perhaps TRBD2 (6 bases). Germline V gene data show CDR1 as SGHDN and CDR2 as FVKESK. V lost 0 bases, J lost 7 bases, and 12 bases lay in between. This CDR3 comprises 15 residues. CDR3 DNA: TGTGCCAGCAGCCAAGATTGGAGGGTAGGCGGGGAGCTGTTTTTT. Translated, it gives CASSQDWRVGGELFF.

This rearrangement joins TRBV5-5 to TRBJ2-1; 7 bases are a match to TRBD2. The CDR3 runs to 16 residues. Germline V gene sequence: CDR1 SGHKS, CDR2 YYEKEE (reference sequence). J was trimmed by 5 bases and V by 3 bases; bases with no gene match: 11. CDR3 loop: CASSSAGEAYNNEQFF. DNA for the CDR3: TGTGCCAGCAGCTCTGCGGGGGAGGCCTATAACAATGAGCAGTTCTTC.

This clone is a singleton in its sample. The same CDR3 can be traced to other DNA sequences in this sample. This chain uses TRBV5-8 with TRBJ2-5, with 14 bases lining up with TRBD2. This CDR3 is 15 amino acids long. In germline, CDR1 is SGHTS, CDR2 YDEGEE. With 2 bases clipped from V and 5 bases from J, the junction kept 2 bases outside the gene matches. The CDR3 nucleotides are TGTGCCAGCAGCTTAGGGACTAGCGGGAGTGAGACCCAGTACTTC. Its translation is CASSLGTSGSETQYF.

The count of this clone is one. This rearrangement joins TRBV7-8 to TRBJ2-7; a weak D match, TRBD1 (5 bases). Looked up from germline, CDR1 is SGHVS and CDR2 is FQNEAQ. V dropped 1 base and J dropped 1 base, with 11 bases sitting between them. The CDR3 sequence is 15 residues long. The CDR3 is CASSLGWGLSYEQYF. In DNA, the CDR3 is TGTGCCAGCAGCTTAGGATGGGGCCTTTCCTACGAGCAGTACTTC.

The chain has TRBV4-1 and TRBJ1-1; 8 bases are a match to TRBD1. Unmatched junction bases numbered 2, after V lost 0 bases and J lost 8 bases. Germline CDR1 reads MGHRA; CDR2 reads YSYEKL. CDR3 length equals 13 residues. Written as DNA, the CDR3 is TGCGCCAGCAGCCAAGACCGGACAGGGGAAGCTTTCTTT. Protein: CASSQDRTGEAFF.

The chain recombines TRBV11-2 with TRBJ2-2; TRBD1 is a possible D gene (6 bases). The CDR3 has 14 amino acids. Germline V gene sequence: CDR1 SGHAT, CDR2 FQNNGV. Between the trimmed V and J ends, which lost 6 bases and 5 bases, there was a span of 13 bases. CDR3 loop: CASSSPRGTGELFF. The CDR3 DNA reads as TGTGCCAGCAGTTCCCCCAGGGGTACCGGGGAGCTGTTTTTT.

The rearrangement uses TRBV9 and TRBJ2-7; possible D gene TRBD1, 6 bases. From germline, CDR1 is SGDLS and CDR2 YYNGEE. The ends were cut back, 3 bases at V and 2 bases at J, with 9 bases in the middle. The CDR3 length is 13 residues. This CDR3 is CASSAGAAYEQYF. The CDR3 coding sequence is TGTGCCAGCAGCGCAGGGGCGGCCTACGAGCAGTACTTC. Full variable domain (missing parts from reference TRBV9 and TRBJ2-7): DSGVTQTPKHLITATGQRVTLRCSPRSGDLSVYWYQQSLDQGLQFLIQYYNGEERAKGNILERFSAQQFPDLHSELNLSSLELGDSALYFCASSAGAAYEQYFGPGTRLTVT.

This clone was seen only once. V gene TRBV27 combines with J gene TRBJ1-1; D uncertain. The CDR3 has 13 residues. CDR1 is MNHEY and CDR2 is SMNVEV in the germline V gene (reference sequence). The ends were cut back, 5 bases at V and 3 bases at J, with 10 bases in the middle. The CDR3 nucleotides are TGTGCCAGCAGTCTGGGAAAGGACACTGAAGCTTTCTTT. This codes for CASSLGKDTEAFF.